These 32 T cell receptor beta chains were all obtained from the same sample, sequenced in a study of cytomegalovirus exposure and HLA in healthy donors (dated by TCRdb to the late 2010s). Preparation of the library involved the immunoSEQ multiplex PCR assay. For the multiplex PCR, a mixture combining 60 forward primers for TCR Vbeta segments and 13 reverse primers for TCR Jbeta segments was used. TCRdb mirrors the immuneACCESS table, restricted to in-frame sequences. Some clones are absent from its copies; in checked studies, under half trace to an unresolved V gene, and the reason for the others is unknown. The sample yields 150,000 to 200,000 clones; 82% were counted once. The biggest ten clones account for 1.5% of the sample. Sequencing was done on a sample of PBMCs. The receptor set was obtained from a male donor in good health and CMV-seronegative.

The J gene is TRBJ2-2, the V gene TRBV6-1, with D perhaps TRBD2 (6 bases). The germline gives CDR1 MNHNS, CDR2 SASEGT. Trimming shortened V by 6 bases and J by 0 bases, and 11 bases separated the two germline ends. The length of the CDR3 is 15 residues. CDR3 in DNA: TGTGCCAGCAGCCCGGGACTCTCGAACACCGGGGAGCTGTTTTTT. Translated, it gives CASSPGLSNTGELFF.

The rearrangement joins TRBV7-9 to TRBJ1-2; D possibly corresponds to TRBD1 (5 bases). The CDR3 spans 16 residues. In germline, CDR1 is SEHNR, CDR2 FQNEAQ (reference sequence). V dropped 0 bases and J dropped 4 bases, with 15 bases sitting between them. CDR3 DNA sequence: TGTGCCAGCAGCTTAGCCAGGACACCGGAACCCTATGGCTACACCTTC. Amino acids: CASSLARTPEPYGYTF.

This chain uses TRBV28 with TRBJ2-7, with 7 bases matching TRBD1. Germline V CDR1 and CDR2: MDHEN, SYDVKM. Unmatched junction bases numbered 7, after V lost 9 bases and J lost 2 bases. The CDR3 is 13 residues long. DNA for the CDR3: TGTGCCAGTAAGGACAGGAACGCCTACGAGCAGTACTTC. Its translation: CASKDRNAYEQYF.

The chain combines TRBV27 with TRBJ1-6; the D gene is possibly TRBD1 (5 bases). The CDR3 spans 18 residues. V was clipped by 0 bases and J by 6 bases, with 18 bases between them. CDR1 is MNHEY and CDR2 is SMNVEV in the germline V gene (reference sequence). This chain's CDR3 is CASSLSVLGAQINSPLHF. In DNA form, the CDR3 reads TGTGCCAGCAGTTTATCGGTTCTAGGGGCTCAAATTAATTCACCCCTCCACTTT.

This clone was counted between two and nine times. CDR3: CASSSSLYEQYF. DNA of the CDR3: TGTGCCAGCAGCTCCTCCCTCTACGAGCAGTACTTC. The chain carries TRBV6-5 and TRBJ2-7; D is unresolved. Between the trimmed V and J ends, which lost 6 bases and 3 bases, there was a span of 9 bases. The CDR3 loop spans 12 amino acids. Germline V gives CDR1 MNHEY, CDR2 SVGAGI.

The V gene is TRBV5-1, the J gene TRBJ1-6; D not resolved. The germline V gene encodes CDR1 SGHRS and CDR2 YFSETQ. The CDR3 has 15 residues. V gave up 0 bases and J gave up 5 bases, with 9 bases separating them. The CDR3 protein is CASSLEHRNNSPLHF. The CDR3 DNA reads TGCGCCAGCAGCTTGGAACATCGAAATAATTCACCCCTCCACTTT.

This rearrangement joins TRBV28 to TRBJ2-1, with 7 nucleotides matching TRBD1. The CDR3 runs 14 residues. The junction had 9 bases not matched to a gene; V was cut back by 5 bases and J by 8 bases. Germline CDR1 and CDR2: MDHEN and SYDVKM. The CDR3 DNA reads TGTGCCAGCAGTCCCCCAGGGACAGATTATGAGCAGTTCTTC. This codes for CASSPPGTDYEQFF.

The J gene is TRBJ2-5, the V gene TRBV2; TRBD1 matches at 7 bases. The end of the DNA is better explained by TRBJ2-7, so the J call may be wrong. Germline V gene sequence: CDR1 SNHLY, CDR2 FYNNEI. The CDR3 has 13 amino acids. CDR3 nucleotides: TGTGCCAGCGAGACAGGGCCCACCTACGAGCAGTACTTC. Encoded protein: CASETGPTYEQYF.

This chain connects TRBV2 to TRBJ2-7, with 12 bases aligning to TRBD1. V shed 3 bases and J 4 bases; nucleotides not matched to a gene: 4. Germline lookup yields CDR1 SNHLY and CDR2 FYNNEI. This CDR3 region has 15 residues. CDR3 bases: TGTGCCAGCAGTGACTCGGGACAGGGGGCTTACGAGCAGTACTTC. Protein product: CASSDSGQGAYEQYF. Drawing the rest from reference TRBV2 and TRBJ2-7, the complete variable domain is EPEVTQTPSHQVTQMGQEVILRCVPISNHLYFYWYRQILGQKVEFLVSFYNNEISEKSEIFDDQFSVERPDGSNFTLKIRSTKLEDSAMYFCASSDSGQGAYEQYFGPGTRLTVT.

The rearrangement joins TRBV7-3 to TRBJ2-1; 11 bases match TRBD2. The CDR3 consists of 15 residues. Per germline, CDR1 SGHTA and CDR2 FQGTGA. V was clipped by 3 bases and J by 6 bases; unmatched bases: 4. The CDR3 DNA sequence: TGTGCCAGCAGCTTGACTAGCGGGGTCCTCAATGAGCAGTTCTTC. Translated, it gives CASSLTSGVLNEQFF.

The chain couples TRBV25-1 to TRBJ1-6; possibly TRBD1 for D (6 bases). The V gene's germline CDR1 is MGHDK and CDR2 SYGVNS. The CDR3 is made up of 14 amino acids. Deletions cut 10 bases from V and 3 bases from J, with 13 bases between. The CDR3 nucleotides are TGTGCCACACAGCCAGGGGTCTATAATTCACCCCTCCACTTT. This sequence encodes CATQPGVYNSPLHF.

This chain joins TRBV10-3 and TRBJ1-5, with a tentative D call TRBD1 (6 bases). Trimming cost V 10 bases and J 5 bases, with 15 bases left between them. In germline, CDR1 is ENHRY, CDR2 SYGVKD. The CDR3 runs to 13 residues. CDR3 sequence (DNA): TGTGCCACCAACGGACAGTCCGATCAGCCCCAGCATTTT. It is translated as CATNGQSDQPQHF.

This chain links TRBV27 with TRBJ2-1, with 7 bases identical to TRBD2. The J segment lost 2 bases and the V segment lost 4 bases, leaving 8 bases of the junction unmatched. Germline-derived CDR1 and CDR2 are MNHEY and SMNVEV (reference sequence). CDR3 length equals 16 residues. CDR3 nucleotide sequence: TGTGCCAGCAGTTCCCCCCTAGCGGCCCCCTACAATGAGCAGTTCTTC. This sequence encodes CASSSPLAAPYNEQFF.

V gene TRBV29-1 combines with J gene TRBJ1-1, with D unclear. There are 11 residues in the CDR3. The V and J ends lost 6 bases and 1 base respectively, with 6 bases between them. The germline V gene has CDR1 SQVTM and CDR2 ANQGSEA. CDR3 in amino acids: CSVERNTEAFF. The CDR3 coding sequence is TGCAGCGTAGAGAGGAACACTGAAGCTTTCTTT.

V gene TRBV6-1 combines with J gene TRBJ2-7; 7 bases align to TRBD1. V shed 3 bases and J 3 bases; nucleotides not matched to a gene: 8. CDR3 length equals 15 residues. The germline V gene has CDR1 MNHNS and CDR2 SASEGT. This CDR3 is CASSESRDRLYEQYF. CDR3 bases: TGTGCCAGCAGTGAGTCCCGGGACAGACTCTACGAGCAGTACTTC.

Of note for this clone: At one end the junction does not follow the germline gene, possibly because of a read error. The chain combines TRBV7-9 with TRBJ2-1; 7 bases are shared with TRBD1. Germline CDR1 reads SEHNR; CDR2 reads FQNEAQ (reference sequence). The CDR3 is 18 amino acids. CDR3 bases: TGTTCCAGCAGCCGCCTTCCTCCCGGGACAGAGAACTACAATGAGCAGTTCTTC. Translated: CSSSRLPPGTENYNEQFF.

The V gene is TRBV14, the J gene TRBJ1-1; maybe TRBD1 (6 bases). From germline, CDR1 is SGHDN and CDR2 FVKESK. The CDR3 has 14 amino acids. With 2 bases removed from V and 5 bases from J, the gap between germline ends came to 12 bases. The CDR3 here is CASSQIRGGTEAFF. The CDR3 DNA follows: TGTGCCAGCAGCCAAATCAGGGGCGGGACTGAAGCTTTCTTT.

The V call is TRBV27, the J call TRBJ1-6; D is unclear. The CDR3 has 13 amino acids. The V gene's germline CDR1 is MNHEY and CDR2 SMNVEV (reference sequence). Trimming removed 5 bases from V and 9 bases from J, with 11 bases in between. The CDR3 DNA reads as TGTGCCAGCAGTCCCGGCGGGATTTCACCCCTCCACTTT. This encodes CASSPGGISPLHF.

CDR3 protein: CSVSNTEAFF. The CDR3 region has the DNA TGCAGCGTCTCGAACACTGAAGCTTTCTTT. The rearrangement joins TRBV29-1 to TRBJ1-1; D is uncertain. Germline-derived CDR1 and CDR2 are SQVTM and ANQGSEA. The V end was cut by 6 bases, the J end by 1 base, with 3 bases between. There are 10 residues in the CDR3.

This chain connects TRBV19 to TRBJ2-7; 10 nucleotides align to TRBD1. The germline gives CDR1 LNHDA, CDR2 SQIVND (reference sequence). V lost 7 bases, J lost 5 bases, and 8 bases stayed unmatched. CDR3 length: 14 residues. CDR3 residues: CASNPTGGINEQYF. Written as DNA, the CDR3 is TGTGCCAGTAACCCGACAGGGGGCATTAACGAGCAGTACTTC.

This chain links TRBV6-5 with TRBJ1-1, with D possibly TRBD1 on 5 matching bases. The germline gives CDR1 MNHEY, CDR2 SVGAGI. Trimming pared 0 bases from V and 1 base from J, leaving 12 bases between. This CDR3 has 16 residues. Here the CDR3 reads CASSYSMGGTNTEAFF. The CDR3 DNA reads as TGTGCCAGCAGTTACTCGATGGGGGGAACGAACACTGAAGCTTTCTTT.

Note on this clone: In the same sample, other DNA sequences code for this CDR3. The rearrangement uses TRBV18 and TRBJ1-2, with TRBD1 matching over 8 bases. The germline CDR1 and CDR2 sequences are KGHSH and LQKENI. V was clipped by 3 bases and J by 2 bases; unmatched bases: 2. There are 14 residues in the CDR3. CDR3 DNA sequence: TGTGCCAGCTCACCGGACAGGGCGAACTATGGCTACACCTTC. Translating it yields CASSPDRANYGYTF.

The chain uses TRBV29-1 and TRBJ2-7; a possible D gene is TRBD1 (5 bases). This CDR3 is 13 amino acids long. V shed 3 bases and J shed 0 bases, with 9 bases lying between them. The germline V gene encodes CDR1 SQVTM and CDR2 ANQGSEA. The CDR3, as DNA: TGCAGCGTTGAGGGCAGGGCCTCCTACGAGCAGTACTTC. Translating gives CSVEGRASYEQYF.

This CDR3 reads CASSRREGEKLFF. CDR3 bases: TGCGCCAGTAGTCGCAGGGAGGGGGAAAAACTGTTTTTT. The J gene is TRBJ1-4, the V gene TRBV5-1, with D possibly being TRBD1 (5 bases). V was pared by 8 bases and J by 8 bases, with 16 bases between. Germline CDR1 reads SGHRS; CDR2 reads YFSETQ. The CDR3 is 13 residues long.

The V call is TRBV4-2, the J call TRBJ2-5; 11 nucleotides agree with TRBD1. V was pared by 0 bases and J by 5 bases, with 5 bases of the junction left unmatched. CDR3 size: 16 residues. Per the germline V gene, CDR1 is LGHNA and CDR2 is YNFKEQ. CDR3: CASSQDRGQGAETQYF. In DNA, the CDR3 is TGTGCCAGCAGCCAAGATCGAGGACAGGGGGCTGAGACCCAGTACTTC.

V and J are TRBV12-1 and TRBJ2-3; the D segment call TRBD2 is taken from the table without a DNA check. TRBV12-1 is described as a pseudogene. The CDR3 covers 16 residues. The CDR3, as DNA: TGTGCCAGCAGCCCAGGACTAGCGGGGGGAGGAGATACGCAGTATTTT. It translates to CASSPGLAGGGDTQYF.

A few counts support this clone. The J gene is TRBJ2-2, the V gene TRBV7-2; 9 bases fit TRBD1. This CDR3 spans 15 amino acids. Trimming took 4 bases from V and 7 from J; bases not matched to a gene: 7. Looked up from germline, CDR1 is SGHTA and CDR2 is FQGNSA. The CDR3 sequence: CASSWTGVDVGELFF. The CDR3, as DNA: TGTGCCAGCAGCTGGACAGGGGTGGACGTCGGGGAGCTGTTTTTT.

This chain uses TRBV10-3 with TRBJ2-7, with 11 bases identical to TRBD1. J was trimmed by 2 bases and V by 7 bases; bases with no gene match: 7. This CDR3 comprises 15 residues. Per the germline V gene, CDR1 is ENHRY and CDR2 is SYGVKD. CDR3: CAINQRDRGTYEQYF. DNA for the CDR3: TGTGCCATCAATCAAAGGGACAGGGGGACCTACGAGCAGTACTTC.

The V and J genes are TRBV5-1 and TRBJ1-3; 7 nucleotides agree with TRBD1. This CDR3 is built from 17 residues. The J segment lost 0 bases and the V segment lost 2 bases, leaving 8 bases of the junction unmatched. The germline V gene encodes CDR1 SGHRS and CDR2 YFSETQ. In nucleotides, the CDR3 is TGCGCCAGCAGCTTCGTTGGGACAGCCAGCTCTGGAAACACCATATATTTT. This codes for CASSFVGTASSGNTIYF.

The CDR3 sequence is CASSFRSQPQHF. The DNA for the CDR3 is TGTGCCAGCAGTTTCCGTAGCCAGCCCCAGCATTTT. The rearrangement joins TRBV28 to TRBJ1-5; D is uncertain. This CDR3 region has 12 residues. CDR1 and CDR2 from the germline V gene are MDHEN and SYDVKM. V was shortened by 3 bases and J by 7 bases, with 7 bases between the two germline ends.

The chain links TRBV29-1 to TRBJ2-5; 7 nucleotides line up with TRBD1. Germline CDR1 and CDR2: SQVTM and ANQGSEA. V lost 4 bases to trimming and J lost 5 bases; unmatched junction nucleotides: 7. The CDR3 totals 13 residues. CDR3 amino acids: CSVGRQGSETQYF. The CDR3 DNA sequence: TGCAGCGTTGGCCGACAGGGTTCGGAGACCCAGTACTTC. The variable domain in full, with the rest retrieved from reference TRBV29-1 and TRBJ2-5, is SAVISQKPSRDICQRGTSLTIQCQVDSQVTMMFWYRQQPGQSLTLIATANQGSEATYESGFVIDKFPISRPNLTFSTLTVSNMSPEDSSIYLCSVGRQGSETQYFGPGTRLLVL.

The gene calls are TRBV28 and TRBJ1-1; 7 bases fit TRBD1. Germline CDR1 is MDHEN and CDR2 is SYDVKM. There are 15 residues in the CDR3. The V gene end was trimmed by 5 bases and the J gene end by 0 bases; junction bases not matched to a gene: 6. The CDR3 reads CASSRTGSMNTEAFF. The CDR3 DNA follows: TGTGCCAGCAGTCGGACAGGCTCGATGAACACTGAAGCTTTCTTT.